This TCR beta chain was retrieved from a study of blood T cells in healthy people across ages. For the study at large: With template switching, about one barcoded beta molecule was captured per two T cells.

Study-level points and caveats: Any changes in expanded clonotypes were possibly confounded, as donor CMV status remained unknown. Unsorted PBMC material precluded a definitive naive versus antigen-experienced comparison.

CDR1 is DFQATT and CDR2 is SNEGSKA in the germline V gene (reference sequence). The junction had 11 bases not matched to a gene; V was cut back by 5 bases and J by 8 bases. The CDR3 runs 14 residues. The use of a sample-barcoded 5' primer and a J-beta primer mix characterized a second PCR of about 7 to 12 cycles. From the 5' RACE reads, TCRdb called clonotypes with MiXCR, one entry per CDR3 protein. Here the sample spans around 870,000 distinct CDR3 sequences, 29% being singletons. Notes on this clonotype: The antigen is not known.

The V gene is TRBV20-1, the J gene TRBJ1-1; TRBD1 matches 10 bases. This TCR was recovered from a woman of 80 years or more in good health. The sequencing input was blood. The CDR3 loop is CSAVAADRGLEAFF. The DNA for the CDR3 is TGCAGTGCTGTTGCTGCGGACAGGGGGTTGGAAGCTTTCTTT.